This is a list of T cell receptor beta chains from one sample in a study of regulatory T cells in long-lasting Graves disease. MiXCR, run by TCRdb on the multiplex PCR reads, gives a single entry per CDR3 protein. The data hold approximately 500,000 distinct CDR3 sequences, with about 22% observed a single time. This specimen consisted of peripheral blood mononuclear cells (PBMCs), obtained when the disease was refractory, from a patient treated with antithyroid drugs. The receptors were gathered from a female donor with Graves disease. The CDR3 runs from the conserved cysteine through the conserved F or W. A D gene is named only where the DNA matches it firmly. Clone size is not always given. Where it is, it says once, few, many or a class for expanded clones.

clone_size: -
v_call: TRBV7-9
d_call: -
j_call: TRBJ2-7
cdr3_aa: CASSPPASVEQYF
cdr3_nt: TGTGCCAGCAGCCCGCCCGCCTCTGTCGAGCAGTACTTC

clone_size: many
v_call: TRBV27
d_call: TRBD2
j_call: TRBJ2-5
cdr3_aa: CASSLGGGPFGTQYF
cdr3_nt: TGTGCCAGCAGTTTAGGCGGGGGGCCCTTTGGGACCCAGTACTTC

clone_size: many
v_call: TRBV12-3/TRBV12-4
d_call: TRBD1
j_call: TRBJ1-1
cdr3_aa: CASSSHPGTANTEAFF
cdr3_nt: TGTGCCAGCAGTTCCCACCCCGGGACAGCGAACACTGAAGCTTTCTTT

clone_size: -
v_call: TRBV30
d_call: -
j_call: TRBJ1-4
cdr3_aa: CAWSARATNEKLFF
cdr3_nt: TGTGCCTGGAGTGCCAGGGCAACTAATGAAAAACTGTTTTTT

clone_size: many
v_call: TRBV12-3/TRBV12-4
d_call: -
j_call: TRBJ1-3
cdr3_aa: CASSFSTAHSGNTIYF
cdr3_nt: TGTGCCAGCAGTTTTAGTACAGCTCACTCTGGAAACACCATATATTTT

clone_size: -
v_call: TRBV3-1
d_call: TRBD2
j_call: TRBJ2-7
cdr3_aa: CASSQAFGTSGSYEQYF
cdr3_nt: TGTGCCAGCAGCCAAGCTTTCGGGACTAGCGGGAGCTACGAGCAGTACTTC

clone_size: many
v_call: TRBV25-1
d_call: TRBD1
j_call: TRBJ1-2
cdr3_aa: CASSGTGRSWGYTF
cdr3_nt: TGTGCCAGCAGCGGGACAGGGAGAAGCTGGGGCTACACCTTC

clone_size: once
v_call: TRBV5-5
d_call: -
j_call: TRBJ1-1
cdr3_aa: CASSQYSRGTEAFF
cdr3_nt: TGTGCCAGCAGCCAATATTCCAGGGGCACTGAAGCTTTCTTT

clone_size: many
v_call: TRBV6-5
d_call: -
j_call: TRBJ1-2
cdr3_aa: CASSYSSMDNYGYTF
cdr3_nt: TGTGCCAGCAGTTACTCGAGTATGGATAACTATGGCTACACCTTC

clone_size: many
v_call: TRBV6-1
d_call: -
j_call: TRBJ2-5
cdr3_aa: CASGMIGETQYF
cdr3_nt: TGTGCCAGCGGAATGATAGGAGAGACCCAGTACTTC

clone_size: -
v_call: TRBV29-1
d_call: TRBD2
j_call: TRBJ2-7
cdr3_aa: CSVGTGTTYEQYF
cdr3_nt: TGCAGCGTTGGAACCGGGACTACCTACGAGCAGTACTTC

clone_size: -
v_call: TRBV6-1
d_call: TRBD2
j_call: TRBJ2-7
cdr3_aa: CASSPSGSIMYEQYF
cdr3_nt: TGTGCCAGCAGCCCTAGCGGGAGTATTATGTACGAGCAGTACTTC

clone_size: many
v_call: TRBV28
d_call: -
j_call: TRBJ1-5
cdr3_aa: CASRFRGQPSRYSNQPQHF
cdr3_nt: TGTGCCAGCAGATTCCGGGGTCAGCCTTCCCGATATAGCAATCAGCCCCAGCATTTT

clone_size: -
v_call: TRBV24-1
d_call: TRBD1
j_call: TRBJ2-3
cdr3_aa: CATSDRQGVDTDTQYF
cdr3_nt: TGTGCCACCAGTGATCGCCAGGGGGTCGACACAGATACGCAGTATTTT

clone_size: -
v_call: TRBV28
d_call: -
j_call: TRBJ1-3
cdr3_aa: CASSAHGAGNTIYF
cdr3_nt: TGTGCCAGCAGTGCCCACGGGGCTGGAAACACCATATATTTT

clone_size: -
v_call: TRBV10-3
d_call: -
j_call: TRBJ1-5
cdr3_aa: CAISPGTQGQPQHF
cdr3_nt: TGTGCCATCAGTCCAGGGACTCAGGGTCAGCCCCAGCATTTT